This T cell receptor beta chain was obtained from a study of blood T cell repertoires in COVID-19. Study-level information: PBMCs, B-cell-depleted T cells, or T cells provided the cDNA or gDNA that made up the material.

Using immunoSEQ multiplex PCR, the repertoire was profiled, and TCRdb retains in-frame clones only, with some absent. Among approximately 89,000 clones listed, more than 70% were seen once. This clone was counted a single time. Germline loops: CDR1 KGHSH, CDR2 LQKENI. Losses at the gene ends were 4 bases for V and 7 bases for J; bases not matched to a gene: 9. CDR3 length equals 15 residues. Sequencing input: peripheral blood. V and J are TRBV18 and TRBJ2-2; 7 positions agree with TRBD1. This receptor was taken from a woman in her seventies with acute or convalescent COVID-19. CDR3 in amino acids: CASSQTGTEGGELFF. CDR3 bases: TGTGCCAGCTCACAGACCGGGACAGAAGGCGGGGAGCTGTTTTTT.